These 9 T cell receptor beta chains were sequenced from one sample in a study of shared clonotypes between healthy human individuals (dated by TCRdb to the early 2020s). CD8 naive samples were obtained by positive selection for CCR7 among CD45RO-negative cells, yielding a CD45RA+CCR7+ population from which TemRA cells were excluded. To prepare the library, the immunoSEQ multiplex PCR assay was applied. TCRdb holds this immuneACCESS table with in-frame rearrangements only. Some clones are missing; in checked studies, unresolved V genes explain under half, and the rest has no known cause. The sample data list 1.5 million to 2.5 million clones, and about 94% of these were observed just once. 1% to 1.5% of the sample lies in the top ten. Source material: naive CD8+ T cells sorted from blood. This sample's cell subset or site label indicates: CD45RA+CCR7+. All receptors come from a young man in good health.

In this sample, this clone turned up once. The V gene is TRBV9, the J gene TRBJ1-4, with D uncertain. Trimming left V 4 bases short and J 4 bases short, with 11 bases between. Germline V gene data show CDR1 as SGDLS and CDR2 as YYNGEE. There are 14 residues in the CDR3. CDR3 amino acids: CASSLGISNEKLFF. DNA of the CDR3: TGTGCCAGCAGCTTAGGGATCAGTAATGAAAAACTGTTTTTT.

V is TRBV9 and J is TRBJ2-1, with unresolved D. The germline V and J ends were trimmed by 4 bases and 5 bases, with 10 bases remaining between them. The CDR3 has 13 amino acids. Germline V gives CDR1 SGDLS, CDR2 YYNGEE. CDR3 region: CASSPPIHNEQFF. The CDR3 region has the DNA TGTGCCAGCAGCCCACCGATTCACAATGAGCAGTTCTTC.

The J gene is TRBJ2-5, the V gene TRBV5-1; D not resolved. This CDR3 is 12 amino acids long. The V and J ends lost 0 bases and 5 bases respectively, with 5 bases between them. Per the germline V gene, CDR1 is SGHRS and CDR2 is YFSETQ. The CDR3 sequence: CASSLAWETQYF. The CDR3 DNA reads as TGCGCCAGCAGCTTGGCGTGGGAGACCCAGTACTTC.

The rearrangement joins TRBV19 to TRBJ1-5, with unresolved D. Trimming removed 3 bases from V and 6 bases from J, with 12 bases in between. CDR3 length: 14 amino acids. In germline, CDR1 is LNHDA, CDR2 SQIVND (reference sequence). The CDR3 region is CASSIQSGGQPQHF. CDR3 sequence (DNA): TGTGCCAGTAGTATCCAATCCGGAGGTCAGCCCCAGCATTTT.

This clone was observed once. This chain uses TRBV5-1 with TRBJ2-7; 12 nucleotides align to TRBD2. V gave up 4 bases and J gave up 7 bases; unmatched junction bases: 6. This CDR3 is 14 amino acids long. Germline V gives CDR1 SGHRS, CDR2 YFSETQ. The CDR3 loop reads CASSPSGGALEQYF. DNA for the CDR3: TGCGCCAGCAGCCCTAGCGGGGGGGCTTTAGAGCAGTACTTC.

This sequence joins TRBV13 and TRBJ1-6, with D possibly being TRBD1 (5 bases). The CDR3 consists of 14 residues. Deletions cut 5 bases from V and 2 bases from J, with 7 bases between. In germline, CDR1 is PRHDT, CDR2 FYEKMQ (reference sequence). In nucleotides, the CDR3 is TGTGCCAGCAGCGGGGCCACCTATAATTCACCCCTCCACTTT. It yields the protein CASSGATYNSPLHF.

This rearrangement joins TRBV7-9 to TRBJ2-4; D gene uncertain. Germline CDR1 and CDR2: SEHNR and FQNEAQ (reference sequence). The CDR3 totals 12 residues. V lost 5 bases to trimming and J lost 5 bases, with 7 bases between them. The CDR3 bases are TGTGCCAGCAGCCTCGTCGAAAACATTCAGTACTTC. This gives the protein CASSLVENIQYF.

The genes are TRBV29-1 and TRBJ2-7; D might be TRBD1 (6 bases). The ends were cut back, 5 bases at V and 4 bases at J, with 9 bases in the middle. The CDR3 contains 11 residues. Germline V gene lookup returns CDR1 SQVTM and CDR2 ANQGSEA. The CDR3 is CSVWDNYEQYF. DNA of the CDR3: TGCAGCGTTTGGGACAATTACGAGCAGTACTTC.

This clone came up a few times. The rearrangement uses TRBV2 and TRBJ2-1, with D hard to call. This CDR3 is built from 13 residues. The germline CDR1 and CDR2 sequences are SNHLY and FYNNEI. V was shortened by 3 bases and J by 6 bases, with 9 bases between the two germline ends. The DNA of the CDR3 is TGTGCCAGCAGTGACAGTAAGGGCAATGAGCAGTTCTTC. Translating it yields CASSDSKGNEQFF.